Presented here are 17 T cell receptor beta chains from one specimen sequenced in a study of blood T cell repertoires in COVID-19. Clones were read by immunoSEQ multiplex PCR, and TCRdb kept only the in-frame ones, dropping some. This sample carries 250,000 to 350,000 clones, 87% of them seen once, and the ten largest clones take around 2.2%. Specimen: peripheral blood. These receptors were taken from a woman aged 45-59 years who had recovered from COVID-19.

The rearrangement joins TRBV30 to TRBJ2-1; 7 bases match TRBD1. Germline CDR1 is GTSNPN and CDR2 is SVGIG (reference sequence). This CDR3 spans 13 amino acids. The J segment lost 13 bases and the V segment lost 2 bases, leaving 11 bases of the junction unmatched. Here the CDR3 DNA reads TGTGCCTGGAGTCACCCTAGACAGGGCAGCCAGTTCTTC. This translates into CAWSHPRQGSQFF.

The V and J genes are TRBV11-2 and TRBJ2-2; tentative D call: TRBD2 (6 bases). The germline CDR1 and CDR2 sequences are SGHAT and FQNNGV. CDR3 length equals 15 residues. Trimming stripped 5 bases from V and 5 bases from J, with 15 bases between. The CDR3 loop is CASSLEGRRTGELFF. In DNA, the CDR3 is TGTGCCAGCAGCCTGGAGGGGCGGAGGACCGGGGAGCTGTTTTTT.

CDR3 in amino acids: CATSFMDRDREKLFF. In DNA form, the CDR3 reads TGTGCCACCAGCTTCATGGACAGGGACAGGGAAAAACTGTTTTTT. The gene calls are TRBV15 and TRBJ1-4; 8 positions match TRBD1. Germline loops: CDR1 LNHNV, CDR2 YYDKDF (reference sequence). This CDR3 has 15 amino acids. J lost 8 bases, V lost 5 bases, and 10 bases had no gene match.

V usage is TRBV18 and J usage is TRBJ1-2; 10 bases line up with TRBD1. CDR3 length equals 15 residues. With 3 bases clipped from V and 8 bases from J, the junction kept 9 bases outside the gene matches. CDR1 and CDR2 from the germline V gene are KGHSH and LQKENI. The CDR3: CASSPFRDRGGGYTF. In nucleotides, the CDR3 is TGTGCCAGCTCACCTTTCCGGGACAGGGGAGGCGGCTACACCTTC.

J is TRBJ2-7 and V is TRBV29-1; 9 nucleotides agree with TRBD1. The CDR3 is 17 residues long. CDR1 is SQVTM and CDR2 is ANQGSEA in the germline V gene. Unmatched junction bases numbered 17, after V lost 8 bases and J lost 0 bases. The CDR3 DNA sequence: TGCAGCTTTTCCGGGACAGGGCACTCCTTAAGCTCCTACGAGCAGTACTTC. The encoded protein is CSFSGTGHSLSSYEQYF.

The chain couples TRBV7-2 to TRBJ1-3; D possibly corresponds to TRBD1 (5 bases). V was pared by 2 bases and J by 6 bases, with 14 bases between. CDR3 length equals 15 residues. Germline V gene sequence: CDR1 SGHTA, CDR2 FQGNSA. The CDR3 sequence: CASSLRRGVENTIYF. Here the CDR3 DNA reads TGTGCCAGCAGCTTACGGCGGGGGGTGGAAAACACCATATATTTT.

The chain has TRBV9 and TRBJ1-1; 9 bases are shared with TRBD1. V gave up 3 bases and J gave up 1 base; unmatched junction bases: 4. The CDR3 sequence is 15 residues long. The V gene's germline CDR1 is SGDLS and CDR2 YYNGEE. CDR3 amino acids: CASSGGTGPNTEAFF. Written as DNA, the CDR3 is TGTGCCAGCAGCGGGGGGACAGGGCCGAACACTGAAGCTTTCTTT.

This clone occurred once. The chain carries TRBV9 and TRBJ2-3, with 8 bases fitting TRBD2. CDR1 SGDLS and CDR2 YYNGEE come from the germline V gene. Trimming at V came to 3 bases and at J to 3 bases, leaving 6 bases not matched to a gene. This CDR3 is 15 amino acids long. CDR3 in amino acids: CASSASGRRTDTQYF. The CDR3 DNA sequence: TGTGCCAGCAGCGCCAGCGGGAGAAGAACAGATACGCAGTATTTT.

This chain connects TRBV6-6 to TRBJ2-7; 8 nucleotides line up with TRBD1. There are 15 residues in the CDR3. Germline lookup yields CDR1 MNHNY and CDR2 SVGAGI (reference sequence). After removal of 7 bases from V and 1 base from J, the junction contained 9 bases not matched to a gene. The CDR3 loop reads CASTKGQEESYEQYF. DNA for the CDR3: TGTGCCAGCACCAAGGGACAGGAGGAATCCTACGAGCAGTACTTC.

The chain combines TRBV5-1 with TRBJ1-1; 12 nucleotides align to TRBD1. V gave up 3 bases and J gave up 3 bases; unmatched junction bases: 9. The CDR3 consists of 17 residues. The germline gives CDR1 SGHRS, CDR2 YFSETQ. Here the CDR3 reads CASSSRGGQGAHTEAFF. The CDR3 DNA reads as TGCGCCAGCAGCTCGCGCGGGGGACAGGGGGCACACACTGAAGCTTTCTTT.

This chain connects TRBV14 to TRBJ1-1; D gene ambiguous. Germline V lookup: CDR1 SGHDN, CDR2 FVKESK. V lost 4 bases and J lost 0, with 12 bases in between. This CDR3 has 15 residues. The CDR3 here is CASSPRGLMNTEAFF. DNA of the CDR3: TGTGCCAGCAGCCCGAGAGGACTAATGAACACTGAAGCTTTCTTT.

This chain uses TRBV29-1 with TRBJ2-7, with 10 nucleotides matching TRBD1. This CDR3 region has 12 residues. V lost 7 bases and J lost 4; bases outside the gene matches: 4. Germline V gives CDR1 SQVTM, CDR2 ANQGSEA. CDR3 sequence (DNA): TGCAGCGGGTGGGACAGGGGATACGAGCAGTACTTC. Translating gives CSGWDRGYEQYF.

This chain connects TRBV5-8 to TRBJ2-2; D not resolved. Germline values: CDR1 SGHTS, CDR2 YDEGEE. The V and J ends lost 1 base and 5 bases respectively, with 3 bases between them. CDR3 length equals 12 residues. Here the CDR3 reads CASSLQTGELFF. The CDR3 DNA reads as TGTGCCAGCAGCTTGCAAACCGGGGAGCTGTTTTTT.

In its sample, this clone was seen once. One end of the junction varies from germline; a read error may be responsible. The CDR3 protein is CASSFRAGGPYEQFF. As DNA, the CDR3 is TGTGCTAGCAGCTTTAGAGCGGGAGGGCCCTATGAGCAGTTCTTC. The rearrangement links TRBV7-7 to TRBJ2-1; 10 nucleotides line up with TRBD2. The CDR3 covers 15 residues. In germline, CDR1 is SSHAT, CDR2 FNYEAQ (reference sequence).

This sequence joins TRBV10-3 and TRBJ1-1; D may be TRBD1 (6 bases). CDR3 length: 12 amino acids. V shed 6 bases and J shed 5 bases, with 10 bases lying between them. CDR1 is ENHRY and CDR2 is SYGVKD in the germline V gene. The CDR3 nucleotides read TGTGCCATCAGACAGGGACGGACTGAAGCTTTCTTT. It is translated as CAIRQGRTEAFF.

V and J are TRBV7-2 and TRBJ1-5, with 9 bases aligning to TRBD1. Germline V gene sequence: CDR1 SGHTA, CDR2 FQGNSA. The CDR3 is 14 amino acids. The V gene end was trimmed by 5 bases and the J gene end by 7 bases; junction bases not matched to a gene: 6. This CDR3 is CASSAGQGSQPQHF. CDR3 DNA: TGTGCCAGCAGCGCCGGACAGGGGAGCCAGCCCCAGCATTTT.

This clone has only one observation. This chain connects TRBV18 to TRBJ1-1, with no clear D. Germline V CDR1 and CDR2: KGHSH, LQKENI. CDR3 length: 13 residues. V gave up 0 bases and J gave up 6 bases, with 8 bases separating them. The CDR3 loop is CASSPPSRPEAFF. The DNA of the CDR3 is TGTGCCAGCTCACCACCGTCCAGGCCTGAAGCTTTCTTT.